A single sample is the source of the 15 T cell receptor beta chains below, sequenced in a study of early T cells in non-severe SARS-CoV-2 infection. One entry per CDR3 protein, called by TCRdb with MiXCR from the 5' RACE reads. The data contain tens of thousands of distinct CDR3 sequences, roughly 14% of them singletons. Sequencing was carried out using whole blood. The receptors here all came from an adult who was a healthcare worker with PCR-confirmed SARS-CoV-2 infection or an uninfected control (not recorded which).

In its sample, this clonotype was seen a few times. This sequence joins TRBV11-2 and TRBJ2-5; TRBD2 matches at 11 bases. Losses at the gene ends were 6 bases for V and 10 bases for J; bases not matched to a gene: 13. The CDR3 has 15 amino acids. Germline V gene sequence: CDR1 SGHAT, CDR2 FQNNGV. CDR3 DNA sequence: TGTGCCAGCAGTTCTCTAGCGGGGGGTACAAGCGACCAGTACTTC. Its protein product is CASSSLAGGTSDQYF.

This clonotype was seen ten or more times. The J gene is TRBJ1-2, the V gene TRBV25-1; no firm D call. The CDR3 extends over 12 amino acids. V was clipped by 7 bases and J by 4 bases, with 10 bases between them. CDR1 and CDR2 (germline): MGHDK, SYGVNS. CDR3 sequence: CASMDASYGYTF. DNA for the CDR3: TGTGCCAGCATGGACGCTTCCTATGGCTACACCTTC.

With respect to this clonotype: One end of the junction does not line up with germline, which may come from a read error. This rearrangement joins TRBV27 to TRBJ1-3, with D possibly matching TRBD1 (6 bases). CDR1 MNHEY and CDR2 SMNVEV come from the germline V gene (reference sequence). The CDR3 sequence is 17 residues long. The CDR3 DNA reads as TGTGCCAGCAGTCTATCGGGGGGGGCGCGGACTGGAAACACCATATATTTT. Residues: CASSLSGGARTGNTIYF.

There are many counts of this clonotype. The chain carries TRBV24-1 and TRBJ1-5, with unresolved D. From germline, CDR1 is KGHDR and CDR2 SFDVKD. The V gene lost 5 bases and the J gene lost 11 bases, with 15 bases spanning the gap. The CDR3 sequence is 13 residues long. In DNA, the CDR3 is TGTGCCACCAGTGGGTTCGGGCAGCTAGCCCAGCATTTT. Protein product: CATSGFGQLAQHF.

This clonotype turned up a few times. The V gene is TRBV29-1, the J gene TRBJ2-3; unclear D gene. The germline V gene encodes CDR1 SQVTM and CDR2 ANQGSEA. This CDR3 has 12 residues. The germline V and J ends were trimmed by 5 bases and 1 base, with 7 bases remaining between them. For the CDR3, the DNA is TGCAGCGTTCGAACCGGCACAGATACGCAGTATTTT. Protein product: CSVRTGTDTQYF.

On this clonotype itself: This clone may be a read error of a much larger clone one base away. J is TRBJ1-1 and V is TRBV5-1; 8 bases are shared with TRBD1. The length of the CDR3 is 13 residues. Germline values: CDR1 SGHRS, CDR2 YFSETQ. The CDR3 DNA reads TGCACCAGCAGCTTCCAACAGGGGGGAGTCGCTTTCTTT. It codes for CTSSFQQGGVAFF.

This clonotype appeared a few times. Here the CDR3 DNA reads TGCGCCAGCAGCTTGACAGCTACTAACTATGGCTACACCTTC. Translation gives CASSLTATNYGYTF. The genes are TRBV5-1 and TRBJ1-2; D gene ambiguous. The CDR3 contains 14 residues. Germline CDR1 SGHRS, CDR2 YFSETQ. Deletions cut 1 base from V and 0 bases from J, with 7 bases between.

This clonotype was detected many times. The rearrangement joins TRBV27 to TRBJ1-5; the D is unclear. The germline V gene has CDR1 MNHEY and CDR2 SMNVEV (reference sequence). V lost 5 bases, J lost 3 bases, and 26 bases lay in between. This CDR3 has 19 residues. The CDR3 DNA reads TGTGCCAGCAGTCCCCAACGTCGTGCAGGCCGGGCATCCAATCAGCCCCAGCATTTT. Encoded protein: CASSPQRRAGRASNQPQHF.

This clonotype was found a few times. The J gene is TRBJ1-1, the V gene TRBV19; D remains unclear. Per germline, CDR1 LNHDA and CDR2 SQIVND (reference sequence). This CDR3 region has 12 residues. The V end lost 5 bases, the J end lost 10 bases, and 14 bases lay between the germline ends. DNA of the CDR3: TGTGCCAGTAGTCCGAGTACTAGGGCAGCTTTCTTT. Translating it yields CASSPSTRAAFF.

This clonotype was seen many times. The CDR3 here is CASSLRQSGYGYTF. The CDR3 DNA is TGTGCCAGCAGCTTAAGGCAGTCCGGCTATGGCTACACCTTC. V is TRBV7-9 and J is TRBJ1-2; D is undetermined. The CDR3 runs to 14 residues. The V gene lost 2 bases and the J gene lost 4 bases, with 11 bases spanning the gap. In germline, CDR1 is SEHNR, CDR2 FQNEAQ (reference sequence).

V gene TRBV11-1 combines with J gene TRBJ1-6, with D possibly matching TRBD1 (6 bases). This CDR3 region has 13 residues. Germline V gene data show CDR1 as SGHAT and CDR2 as FQDESV (reference sequence). V shed 5 bases and J shed 10 bases, with 12 bases lying between them. As DNA, the CDR3 is TGTGCCAGCAGCAATCAGGGGTCATCACCCCTCCACTTT. Protein product: CASSNQGSSPLHF.

The V gene is TRBV24-1, the J gene TRBJ2-2; D is undetermined. V gave up 7 bases and J gave up 0 bases, with 8 bases separating them. The CDR3 has 14 residues. Germline CDR1 KGHDR, CDR2 SFDVKD. This CDR3 is CATRPAANTGELFF. The CDR3, as DNA: TGTGCCACCAGGCCGGCCGCGAACACCGGGGAGCTGTTTTTT.

The table lists this clonotype with many counts. The chain couples TRBV30 to TRBJ2-2, with unresolved D. In germline, CDR1 is GTSNPN, CDR2 SVGIG (reference sequence). The CDR3 spans 16 residues. Trimming removed 3 bases at V and 1 base at J, with 15 bases between. The CDR3 DNA is TGTGCCTGGAGCTCCTATGTAGGAGTGAACACCGGGGAGCTGTTTTTT. It translates to CAWSSYVGVNTGELFF.

This sequence joins TRBV28 and TRBJ2-5; tentative D call: TRBD2 (6 bases). The CDR3 has 15 amino acids. V lost 5 bases, J lost 2 bases, and 15 bases lay in between. Germline V lookup: CDR1 MDHEN, CDR2 SYDVKM. The CDR3 DNA sequence: TGTGCCAGCAGTCTTCGGGGGAGACTTCAAGAGACCCAGTACTTC. This codes for CASSLRGRLQETQYF.

This clonotype occurred many times. This rearrangement joins TRBV7-6 to TRBJ2-1; D may correspond to TRBD1 or TRBD2 (5 bases each). Trimming left V 1 base short and J 5 bases short, with 12 bases between. Germline V gene lookup returns CDR1 SGHVS and CDR2 FNYEAQ. The CDR3 covers 15 residues. CDR3 coding DNA: TGTGCCAGCAGCTTAGGCGCAGGGAGAAACAATGAGCAGTTCTTC. This encodes CASSLGAGRNNEQFF.